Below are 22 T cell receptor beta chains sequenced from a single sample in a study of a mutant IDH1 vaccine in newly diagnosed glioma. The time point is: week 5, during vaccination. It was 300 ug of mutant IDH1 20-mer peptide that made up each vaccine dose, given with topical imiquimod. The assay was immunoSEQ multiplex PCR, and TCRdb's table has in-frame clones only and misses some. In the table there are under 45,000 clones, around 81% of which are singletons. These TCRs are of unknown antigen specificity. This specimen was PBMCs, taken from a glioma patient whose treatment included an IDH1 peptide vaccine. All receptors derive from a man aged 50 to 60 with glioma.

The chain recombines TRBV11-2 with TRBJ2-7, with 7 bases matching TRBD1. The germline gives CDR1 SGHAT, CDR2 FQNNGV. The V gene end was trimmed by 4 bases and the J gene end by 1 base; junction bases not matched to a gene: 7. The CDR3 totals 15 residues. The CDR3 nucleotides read TGTGCCAGCAGCTCGAACCGGGACAGTTCCTACGAGCAGTACTTC. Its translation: CASSSNRDSSYEQYF.

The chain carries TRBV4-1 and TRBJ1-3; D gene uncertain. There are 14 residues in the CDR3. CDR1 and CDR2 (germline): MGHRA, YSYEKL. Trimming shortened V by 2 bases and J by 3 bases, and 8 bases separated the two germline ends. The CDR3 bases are TGCGCCAGCAGCCAACCCATCTTTGGAAACACCATATATTTT. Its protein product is CASSQPIFGNTIYF.

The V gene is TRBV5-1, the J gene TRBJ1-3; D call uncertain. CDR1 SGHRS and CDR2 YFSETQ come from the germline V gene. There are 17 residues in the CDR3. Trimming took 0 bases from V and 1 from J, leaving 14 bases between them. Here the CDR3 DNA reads TGCGCCAGCAGCTTGGGTGGCGGAGCTATATCTGGAAACACCATATATTTT. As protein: CASSLGGGAISGNTIYF.

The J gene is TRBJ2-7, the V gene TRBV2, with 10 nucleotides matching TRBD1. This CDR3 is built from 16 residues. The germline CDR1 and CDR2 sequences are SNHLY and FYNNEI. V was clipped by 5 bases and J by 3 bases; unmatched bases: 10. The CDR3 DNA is TGTGCCAGCAGTAAAAACCCGGGACAGGGGAACTACGAGCAGTACTTC. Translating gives CASSKNPGQGNYEQYF.

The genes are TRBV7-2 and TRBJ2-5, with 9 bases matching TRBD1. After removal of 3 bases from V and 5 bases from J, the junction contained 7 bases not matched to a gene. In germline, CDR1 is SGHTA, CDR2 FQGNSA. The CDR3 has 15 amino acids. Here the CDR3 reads CASSLTGGMGETQYF. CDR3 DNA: TGTGCCAGCAGCTTGACAGGGGGTATGGGGGAGACCCAGTACTTC.

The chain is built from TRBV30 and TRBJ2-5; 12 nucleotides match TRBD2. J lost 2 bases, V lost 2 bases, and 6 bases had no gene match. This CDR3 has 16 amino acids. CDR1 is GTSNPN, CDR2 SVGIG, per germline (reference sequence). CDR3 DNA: TGTGCCTGGAGTTCCGGACTAGCGGGGCTACAAGAGACCCAGTACTTC. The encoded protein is CAWSSGLAGLQETQYF.

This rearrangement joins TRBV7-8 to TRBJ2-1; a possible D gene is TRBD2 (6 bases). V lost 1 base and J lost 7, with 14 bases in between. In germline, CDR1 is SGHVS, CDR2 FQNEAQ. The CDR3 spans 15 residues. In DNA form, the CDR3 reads TGTGCCAGCAGCTTAGGGCTCGAGGGAGGAAATGAGCAGTTCTTC. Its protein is CASSLGLEGGNEQFF.

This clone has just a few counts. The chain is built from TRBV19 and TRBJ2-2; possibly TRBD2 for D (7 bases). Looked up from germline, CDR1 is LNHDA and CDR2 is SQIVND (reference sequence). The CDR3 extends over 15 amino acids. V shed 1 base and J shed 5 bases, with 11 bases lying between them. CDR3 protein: CASSIGGGRTGELFF. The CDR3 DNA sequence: TGTGCCAGTAGTATAGGCGGGGGCCGGACCGGGGAGCTGTTTTTT.

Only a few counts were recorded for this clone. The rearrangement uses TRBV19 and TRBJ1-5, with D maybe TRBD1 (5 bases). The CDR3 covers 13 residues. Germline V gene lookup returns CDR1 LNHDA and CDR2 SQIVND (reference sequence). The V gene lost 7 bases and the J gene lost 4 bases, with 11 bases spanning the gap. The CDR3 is CASKRGVNQPQHF. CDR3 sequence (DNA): TGTGCCAGTAAGCGAGGGGTGAATCAGCCCCAGCATTTT.

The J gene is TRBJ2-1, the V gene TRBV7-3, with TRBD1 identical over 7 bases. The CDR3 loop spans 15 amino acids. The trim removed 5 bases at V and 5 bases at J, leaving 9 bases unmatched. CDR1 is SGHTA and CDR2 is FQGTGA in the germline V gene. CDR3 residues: CASSLEGTVDNEQFF. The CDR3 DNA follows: TGTGCCAGCAGCCTGGAAGGGACAGTTGACAATGAGCAGTTCTTC.

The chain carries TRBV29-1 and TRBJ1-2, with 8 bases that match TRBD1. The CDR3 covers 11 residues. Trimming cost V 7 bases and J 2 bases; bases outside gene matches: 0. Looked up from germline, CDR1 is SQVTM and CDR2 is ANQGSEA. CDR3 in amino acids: CSGTGNYGYTF. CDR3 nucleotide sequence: TGCAGCGGGACAGGGAACTATGGCTACACCTTC.

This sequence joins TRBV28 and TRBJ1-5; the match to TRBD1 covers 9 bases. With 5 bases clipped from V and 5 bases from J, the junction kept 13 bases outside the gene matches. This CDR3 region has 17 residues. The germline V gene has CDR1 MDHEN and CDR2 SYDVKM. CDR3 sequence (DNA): TGTGCCAGCAGTCCCCCTTTGGGACAGGGTTGGGATCAGCCCCAGCATTTT. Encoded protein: CASSPPLGQGWDQPQHF.

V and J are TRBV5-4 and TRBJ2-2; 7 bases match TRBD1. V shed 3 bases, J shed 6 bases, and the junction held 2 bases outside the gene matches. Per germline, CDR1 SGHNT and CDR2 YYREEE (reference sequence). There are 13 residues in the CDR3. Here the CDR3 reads CASSWGQPGELFF. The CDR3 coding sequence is TGTGCCAGCAGCTGGGGACAGCCCGGGGAGCTGTTTTTT.

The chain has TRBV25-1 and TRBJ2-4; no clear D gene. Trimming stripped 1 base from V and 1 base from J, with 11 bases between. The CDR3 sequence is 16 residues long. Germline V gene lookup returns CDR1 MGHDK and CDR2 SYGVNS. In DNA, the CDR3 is TGTGCCAGCAGTGAATCCGGGTTAGGGGCCAAAAACATTCAGTACTTC. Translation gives CASSESGLGAKNIQYF.

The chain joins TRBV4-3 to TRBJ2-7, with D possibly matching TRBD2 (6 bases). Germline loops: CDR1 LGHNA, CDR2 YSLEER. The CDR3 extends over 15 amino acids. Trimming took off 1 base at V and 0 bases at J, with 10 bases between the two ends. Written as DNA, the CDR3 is TGCGCCAGCAGCCAAGTTACCGGGGGCTCCTACGAGCAGTACTTC. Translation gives CASSQVTGGSYEQYF.

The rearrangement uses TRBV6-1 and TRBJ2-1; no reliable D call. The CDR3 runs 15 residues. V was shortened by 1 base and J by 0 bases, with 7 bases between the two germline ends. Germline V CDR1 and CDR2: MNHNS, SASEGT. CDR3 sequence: CASSEEGRSYNEQFF. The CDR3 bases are TGTGCCAGCAGTGAAGAAGGACGCTCCTACAATGAGCAGTTCTTC.

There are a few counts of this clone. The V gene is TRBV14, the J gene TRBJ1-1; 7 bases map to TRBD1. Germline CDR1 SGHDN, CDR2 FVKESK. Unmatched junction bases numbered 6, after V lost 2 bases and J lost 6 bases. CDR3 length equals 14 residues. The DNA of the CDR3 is TGTGCCAGCAGCCAAAGACAGGGAGGTGCTGAAGCTTTCTTT. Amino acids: CASSQRQGGAEAFF.

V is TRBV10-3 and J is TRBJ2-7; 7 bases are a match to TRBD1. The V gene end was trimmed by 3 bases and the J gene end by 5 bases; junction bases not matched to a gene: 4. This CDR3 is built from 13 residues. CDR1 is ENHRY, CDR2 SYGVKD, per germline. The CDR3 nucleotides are TGTGCCATCAGTGACAGGGGGTATAACGAGCAGTACTTC. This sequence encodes CAISDRGYNEQYF.

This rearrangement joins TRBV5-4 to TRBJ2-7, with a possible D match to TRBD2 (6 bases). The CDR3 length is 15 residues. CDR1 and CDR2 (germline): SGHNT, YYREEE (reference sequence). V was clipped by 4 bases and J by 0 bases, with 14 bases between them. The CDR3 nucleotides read TGTGCCAGCAGCCTCAGGCTGCGGGGCTCCTACGAGCAGTACTTC. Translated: CASSLRLRGSYEQYF.

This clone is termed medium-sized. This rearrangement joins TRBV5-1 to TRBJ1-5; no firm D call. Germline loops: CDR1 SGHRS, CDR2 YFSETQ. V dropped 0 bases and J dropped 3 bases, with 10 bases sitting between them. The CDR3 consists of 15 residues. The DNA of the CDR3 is TGCGCCAGCAGCTTGGACCCAGCGAACAATCAGCCCCAGCATTTT. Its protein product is CASSLDPANNQPQHF.

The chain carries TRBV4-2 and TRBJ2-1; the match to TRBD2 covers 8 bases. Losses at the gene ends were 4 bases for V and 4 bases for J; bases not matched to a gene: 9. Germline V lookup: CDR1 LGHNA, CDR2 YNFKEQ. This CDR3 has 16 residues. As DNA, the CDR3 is TGTGCCAGCAGCCCTCCGGACGGGAGGGCTTACAATGAGCAGTTCTTC. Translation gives CASSPPDGRAYNEQFF.

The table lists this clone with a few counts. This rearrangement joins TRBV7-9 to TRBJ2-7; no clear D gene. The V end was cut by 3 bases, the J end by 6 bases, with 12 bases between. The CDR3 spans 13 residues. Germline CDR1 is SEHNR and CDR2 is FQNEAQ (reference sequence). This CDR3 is CASSLSQVGEQYF. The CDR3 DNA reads TGTGCCAGCAGCTTGAGTCAGGTGGGCGAGCAGTACTTC.